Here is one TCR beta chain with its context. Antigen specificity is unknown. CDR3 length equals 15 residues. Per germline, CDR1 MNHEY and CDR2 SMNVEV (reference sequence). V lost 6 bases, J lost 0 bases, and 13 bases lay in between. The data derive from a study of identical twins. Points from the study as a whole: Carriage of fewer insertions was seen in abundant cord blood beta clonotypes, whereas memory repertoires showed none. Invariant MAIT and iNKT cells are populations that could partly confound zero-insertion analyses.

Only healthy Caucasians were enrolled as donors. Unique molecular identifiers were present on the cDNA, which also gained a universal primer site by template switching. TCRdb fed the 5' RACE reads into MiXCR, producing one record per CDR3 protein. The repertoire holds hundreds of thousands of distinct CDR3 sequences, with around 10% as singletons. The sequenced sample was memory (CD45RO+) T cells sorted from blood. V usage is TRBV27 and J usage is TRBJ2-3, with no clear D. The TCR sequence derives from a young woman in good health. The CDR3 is CASSLRATSTDTQYF. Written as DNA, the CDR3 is TGTGCCAGCAGCCTAAGGGCGACTAGCACAGATACGCAGTATTTT.